This T cell receptor beta chain derives from a study of a mutant IDH1 vaccine in newly diagnosed glioma. At the level of the study: Sex distribution of treated patients was approximately 62% male and around 40% female; mean age was around 40 years.

CDR1 and CDR2 (germline): LNHDA, SQIVND (reference sequence). V was trimmed by 5 bases and J by 3 bases, leaving 14 bases between them. The CDR3 consists of 15 residues. Here immunoSEQ multiplex PCR was the method, and the copy in TCRdb shows in-frame clones only, minus some. The table records 30,000 to 40,000 clones, roughly 92% of them present only once. Indicated time point: baseline, week 1 (first vaccination visit). Treatment in this sample: pre-vaccination baseline after standard-of-care therapy. This TCR came from a man aged 18 to 29 with glioma. The chain carries TRBV19 and TRBJ2-1; D may match TRBD1 or TRBD2 (7 bases each). The sample here was PBMCs, taken from a glioma patient treated with radiotherapy, temozolomide or both. The CDR3 spells CASSLTGDYYNEQFF. Here the CDR3 DNA reads TGTGCCAGTAGTCTAACAGGGGACTACTACAATGAGCAGTTCTTC.